The clone carrying this T cell receptor beta chain appeared many times. Its antigen is undetermined. Amplification of the TCR beta CDR3 regions used RNA transcripts (as template). Second-round multiplex PCR came after a first-round RT-PCR that employed HTBI primers. Via MiXCR, TCRdb re-called the multiplex PCR reads, giving one row per CDR3 protein. The profile shows under 350,000 distinct CDR3 sequences, 15% to 20% of them singletons. This record belongs to a study of Graves' ophthalmopathy and Graves' hyperthyroidism. Study-wide results and caveats: Blood also contained most of the expanded thyroid clonotypes above 0.001 frequency. As the model predicted ophthalmopathy progression, it achieved a sensitivity of nearly 71% and a specificity of around 73%. Ophthalmopathy versus stable hyperthyroidism: 13-signature model gave under 90% sensitivity, 70% to 83% specificity.

The authors isolated PBMCs from around 10 ml of fresh peripheral blood. The V end was cut by 1 base, the J end by 3 bases, with 10 bases between. The CDR3 extends over 13 amino acids. Germline V gene sequence: CDR1 DFQATT, CDR2 SNEGSKA (reference sequence). This chain connects TRBV20-1 to TRBJ2-7; tentatively, D is TRBD1 (5 bases). This receptor was obtained from an adult man with Graves' ophthalmopathy. The sample taken for sequencing was peripheral blood. CDR3 sequence: CSARGPRGYEQYF. CDR3 in DNA: TGCAGTGCTAGAGGTCCTAGGGGCTACGAGCAGTACTTC.